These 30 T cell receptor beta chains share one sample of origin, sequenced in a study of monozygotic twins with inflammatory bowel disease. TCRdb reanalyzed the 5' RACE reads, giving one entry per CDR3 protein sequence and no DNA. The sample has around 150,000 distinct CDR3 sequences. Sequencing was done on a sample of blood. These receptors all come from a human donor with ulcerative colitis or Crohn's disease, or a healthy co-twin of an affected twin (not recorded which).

The CDR3 spells CASSLERGTSSYEQYF. The chain joins TRBV5-1 to TRBJ2-7; TCRdb's D call of TRBD2 is untestable without DNA. The length of the CDR3 is 16 residues. Germline-derived CDR1 and CDR2 are SGHRS and YFSETQ.

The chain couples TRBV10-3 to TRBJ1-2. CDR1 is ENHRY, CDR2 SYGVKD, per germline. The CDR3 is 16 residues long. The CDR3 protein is CAITQEGLNLLSGYTF.

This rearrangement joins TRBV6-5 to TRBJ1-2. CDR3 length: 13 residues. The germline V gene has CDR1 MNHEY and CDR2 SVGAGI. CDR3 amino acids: CASSPQRISGYTF.

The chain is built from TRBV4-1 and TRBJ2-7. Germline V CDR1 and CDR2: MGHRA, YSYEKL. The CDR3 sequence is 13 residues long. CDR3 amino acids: CASSHPSSYEQYF.

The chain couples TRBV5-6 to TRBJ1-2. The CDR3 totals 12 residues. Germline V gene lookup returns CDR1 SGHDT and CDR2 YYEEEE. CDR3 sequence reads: CASSLYQDGYTF.

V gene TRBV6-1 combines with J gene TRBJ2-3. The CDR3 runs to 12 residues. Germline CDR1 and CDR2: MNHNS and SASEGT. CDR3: CASSPGRDTQYF.

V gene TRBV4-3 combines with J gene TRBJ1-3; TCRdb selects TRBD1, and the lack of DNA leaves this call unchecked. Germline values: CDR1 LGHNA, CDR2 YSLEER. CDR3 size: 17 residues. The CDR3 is CASSQDPQGATGNTIYF.

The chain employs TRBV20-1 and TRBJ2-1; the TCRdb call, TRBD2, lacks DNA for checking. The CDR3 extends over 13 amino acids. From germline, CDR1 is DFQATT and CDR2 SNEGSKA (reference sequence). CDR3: CSASTSGYNEQFF.

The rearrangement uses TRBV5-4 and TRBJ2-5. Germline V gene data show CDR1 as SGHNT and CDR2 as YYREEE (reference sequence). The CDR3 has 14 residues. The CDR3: CASSLDRYQETQYF.

CDR3 residues: CASSVAGETQYF. The chain carries TRBV9 and TRBJ2-5. This CDR3 has 12 residues. Looked up from germline, CDR1 is SGDLS and CDR2 is YYNGEE.

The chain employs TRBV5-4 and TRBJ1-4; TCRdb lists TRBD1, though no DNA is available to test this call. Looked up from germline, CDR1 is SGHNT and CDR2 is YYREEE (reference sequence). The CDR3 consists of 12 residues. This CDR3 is CASSGPAVELFF.

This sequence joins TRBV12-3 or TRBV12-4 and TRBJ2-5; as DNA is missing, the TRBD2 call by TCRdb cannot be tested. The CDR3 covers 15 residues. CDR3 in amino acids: CASSWERGVKETQYF.

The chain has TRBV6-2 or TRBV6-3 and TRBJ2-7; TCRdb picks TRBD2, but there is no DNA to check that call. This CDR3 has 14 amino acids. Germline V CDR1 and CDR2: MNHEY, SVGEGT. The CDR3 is CASSAVDSPYEQYF.

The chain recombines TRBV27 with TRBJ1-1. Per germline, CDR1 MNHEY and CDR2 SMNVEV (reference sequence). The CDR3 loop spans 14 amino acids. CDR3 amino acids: CASSLIGGNTEAFF.

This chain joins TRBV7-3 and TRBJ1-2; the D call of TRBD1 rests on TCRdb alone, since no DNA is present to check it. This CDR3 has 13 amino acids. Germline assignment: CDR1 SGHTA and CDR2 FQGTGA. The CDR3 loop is CASSVGGADGYTF.

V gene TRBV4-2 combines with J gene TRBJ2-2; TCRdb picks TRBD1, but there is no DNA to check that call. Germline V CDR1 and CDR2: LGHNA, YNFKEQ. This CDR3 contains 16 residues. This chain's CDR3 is CASSQNPGKGTGELFF.

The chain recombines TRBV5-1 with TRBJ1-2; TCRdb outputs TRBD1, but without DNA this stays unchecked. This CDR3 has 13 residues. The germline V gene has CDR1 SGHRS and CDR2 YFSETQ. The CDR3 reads CASSLQGGYGYTF.

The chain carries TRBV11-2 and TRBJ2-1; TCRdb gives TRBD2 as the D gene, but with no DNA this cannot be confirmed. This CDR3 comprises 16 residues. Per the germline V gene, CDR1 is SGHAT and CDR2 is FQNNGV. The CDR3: CASSLGRGGPYNEQFF.

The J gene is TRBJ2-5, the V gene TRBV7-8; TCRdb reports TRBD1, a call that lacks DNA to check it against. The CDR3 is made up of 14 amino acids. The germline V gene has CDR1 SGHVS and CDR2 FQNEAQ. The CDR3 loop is CASSLSGSGKTQYF. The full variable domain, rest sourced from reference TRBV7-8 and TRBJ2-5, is GAGVSQSPRYKVAKRGQDVALRCDPISGHVSLFWYQQALGQGPEFLTYFQNEAQLDKSGLPSDRFFAERPEGSVSTLKIQRTQQEDSAVYLCASSLSGSGKTQYFGPGTRLLVL.

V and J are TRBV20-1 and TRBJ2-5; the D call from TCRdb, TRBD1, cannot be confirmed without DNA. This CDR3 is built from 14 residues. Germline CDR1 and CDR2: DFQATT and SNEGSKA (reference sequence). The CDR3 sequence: CSAGERAGGKTQYF.

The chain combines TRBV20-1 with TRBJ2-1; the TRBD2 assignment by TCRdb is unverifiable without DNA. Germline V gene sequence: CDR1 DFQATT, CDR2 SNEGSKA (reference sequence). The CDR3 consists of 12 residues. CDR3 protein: CSARLVYNEQFF.

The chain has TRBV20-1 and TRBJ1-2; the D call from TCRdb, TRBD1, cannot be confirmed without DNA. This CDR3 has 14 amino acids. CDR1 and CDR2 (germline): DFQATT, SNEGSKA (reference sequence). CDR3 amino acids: CSARGQGLNYGYTF.

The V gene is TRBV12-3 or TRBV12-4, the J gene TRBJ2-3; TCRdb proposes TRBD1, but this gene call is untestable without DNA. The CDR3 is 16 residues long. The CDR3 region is CASSYSEGADTDTQYF.

The chain's CDR3 is CASSLPGTGTAEETQYF. V is TRBV7-3 and J is TRBJ2-5; the D gene TCRdb calls, TRBD1, cannot be checked with no DNA. This CDR3 region has 17 residues. Germline assignment: CDR1 SGHTA and CDR2 FQGTGA.

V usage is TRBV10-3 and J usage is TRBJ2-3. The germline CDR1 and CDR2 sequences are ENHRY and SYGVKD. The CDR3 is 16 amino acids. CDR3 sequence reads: CAISERQPLSTDTQYF.

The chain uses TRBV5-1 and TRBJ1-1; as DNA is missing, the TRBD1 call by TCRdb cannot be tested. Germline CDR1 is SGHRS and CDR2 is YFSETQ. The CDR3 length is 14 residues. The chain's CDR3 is CASSGEGQYTEAFF.

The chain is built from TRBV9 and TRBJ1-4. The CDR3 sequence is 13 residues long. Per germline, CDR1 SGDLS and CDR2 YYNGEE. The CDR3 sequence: CASSVDQGEKLFF.

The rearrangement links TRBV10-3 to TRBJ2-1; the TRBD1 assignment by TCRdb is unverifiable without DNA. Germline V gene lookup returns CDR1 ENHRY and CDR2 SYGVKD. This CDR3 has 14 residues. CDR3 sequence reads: CAISPGSWSVEQFF.

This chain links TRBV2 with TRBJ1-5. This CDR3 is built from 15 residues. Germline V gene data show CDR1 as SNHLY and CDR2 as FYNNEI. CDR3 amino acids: CASRPEVTGNQPQHF.

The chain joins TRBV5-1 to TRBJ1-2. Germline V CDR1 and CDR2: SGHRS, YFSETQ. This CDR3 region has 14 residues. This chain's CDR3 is CASSLAHLNYGYTF.